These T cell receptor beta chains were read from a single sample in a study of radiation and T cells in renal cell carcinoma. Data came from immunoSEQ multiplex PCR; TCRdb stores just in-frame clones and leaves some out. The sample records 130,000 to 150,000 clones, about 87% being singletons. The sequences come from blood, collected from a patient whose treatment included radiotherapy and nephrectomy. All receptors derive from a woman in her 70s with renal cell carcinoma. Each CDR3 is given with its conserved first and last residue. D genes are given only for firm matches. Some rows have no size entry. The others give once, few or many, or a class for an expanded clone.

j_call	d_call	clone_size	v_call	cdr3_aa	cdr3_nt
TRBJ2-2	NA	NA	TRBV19	CASSPPGRLAGELFF	TGTGCCAGTAGTCCCCCGGGCAGGTTGGCCGGGGAGCTGTTTTTT
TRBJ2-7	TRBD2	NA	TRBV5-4	CASSLGGVSSGGRRGEQYF	TGTGCCAGCAGCTTGGGCGGGGTTAGTAGCGGGGGCCGCCGGGGCGAGCAGTACTTC
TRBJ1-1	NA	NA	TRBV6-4	CASRAGDTEAFF	TGTGCCAGCAGGGCAGGGGACACTGAAGCTTTCTTT
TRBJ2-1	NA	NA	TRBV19	CASSIGTANNEQFF	TGTGCCAGTAGTATAGGGACCGCAAACAATGAGCAGTTCTTC
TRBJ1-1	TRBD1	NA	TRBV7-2	CASSAGRQGNEAFF	TGTGCCAGCAGCGCCGGACGACAGGGGAATGAAGCTTTCTTT
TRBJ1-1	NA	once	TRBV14	CASSPLRGGRNTEAFF	TGTGCCAGCAGCCCACTCAGGGGCGGGCGAAACACTGAAGCTTTCTTT
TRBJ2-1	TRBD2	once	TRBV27	CASSFSMRGAMNEQFF	TGTGCCAGCAGTTTTTCGATGCGGGGGGCCATGAATGAGCAGTTCTTC
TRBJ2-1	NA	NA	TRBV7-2	CASSLDWASYNEQFF	TGTGCCAGCAGCTTAGACTGGGCTTCCTACAATGAGCAGTTCTTC
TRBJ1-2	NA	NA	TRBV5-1	CASSLDGASYGYTF	TGCGCCAGCAGCTTGGATGGAGCCAGCTATGGCTACACCTTC
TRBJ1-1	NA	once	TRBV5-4	CASSLEWGGGTEAFF	TGTGCCAGCAGCTTGGAATGGGGGGGTGGGACTGAAGCTTTCTTT
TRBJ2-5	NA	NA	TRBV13	CASAQGRETQYF	TGTGCCAGCGCCCAGGGGAGAGAGACCCAGTACTTC
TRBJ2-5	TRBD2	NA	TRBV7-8	CASSRRLAGVGREETQYF	TGTGCCAGCAGCCGCAGGCTAGCGGGGGTTGGGAGGGAAGAGACCCAGTACTTC
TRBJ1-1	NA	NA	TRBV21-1	CASSKEFTRDRGLFGNTEAFF	TGTGCCAGCAGCAAAGAATTCACACGGGACAGGGGCCTCTTCGGGAACACTGAAGCTTTCTTT
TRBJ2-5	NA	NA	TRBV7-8	CASSASGRRGATTYF	TGTGCCAGCAGCGCCTCAGGTCGGAGAGGGGCAACGACGTACTTC
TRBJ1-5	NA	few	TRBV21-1	CASSTRGHSNQPQHF	TGTGCCAGCAGCACTCGGGGGCACAGCAATCAGCCCCAGCATTTT
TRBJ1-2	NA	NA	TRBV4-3	CASSQEMTATYGYTF	TGCGCCAGCAGCCAAGAGATGACGGCGACCTATGGCTACACCTTC